This T cell receptor beta chain was documented in a study of CD8 T cells in Susac syndrome. Notes on the study in general: Clonal expansion was not observed in the Susac syndrome CD4+ T cell repertoires.

On this clonotype itself: Its antigen is still unknown.

Reverse transcription used about 0.45 to 1 ug RNA and random hexamers. Via MiXCR, TCRdb re-called the immunoSEQ multiplex PCR reads, giving one row per CDR3 protein. The table shows about 240,000 distinct CDR3 sequences, with almost 97% occurring only once. Trimming removed 0 bases at V and 2 bases at J, with 6 bases between. The CDR3 is 15 residues long. CDR1 and CDR2 (germline): SGHDT, YYEEEE. Sequencing used CD4+ T cells from PBMCs. This sequence was found in a human donor with Susac syndrome. This rearrangement joins TRBV5-6 to TRBJ2-6; D is tentatively TRBD1 or TRBD2 (5 bases each). The chain's CDR3 is CASSLVGAGANVLTF. CDR3 DNA sequence: TGTGCCAGCAGCTTGGTGGGGGCTGGGGCCAACGTCCTGACTTTC.